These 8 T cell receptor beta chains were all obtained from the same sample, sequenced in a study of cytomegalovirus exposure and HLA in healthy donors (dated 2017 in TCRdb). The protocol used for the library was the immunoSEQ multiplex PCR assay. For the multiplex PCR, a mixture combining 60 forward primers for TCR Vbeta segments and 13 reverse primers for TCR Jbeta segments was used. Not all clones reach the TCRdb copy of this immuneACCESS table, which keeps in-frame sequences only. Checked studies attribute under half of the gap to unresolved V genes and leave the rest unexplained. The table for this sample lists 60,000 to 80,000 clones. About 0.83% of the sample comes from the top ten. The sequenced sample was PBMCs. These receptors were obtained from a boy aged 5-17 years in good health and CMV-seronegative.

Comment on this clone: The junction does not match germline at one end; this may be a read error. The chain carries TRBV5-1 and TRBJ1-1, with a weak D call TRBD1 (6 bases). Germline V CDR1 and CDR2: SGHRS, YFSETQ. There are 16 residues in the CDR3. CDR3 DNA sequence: TGCGCCAGCAGCTTGGACGGGTACAGGGCTAGCACTGAAGATTTCTTT. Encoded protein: CASSLDGYRASTEDFF.

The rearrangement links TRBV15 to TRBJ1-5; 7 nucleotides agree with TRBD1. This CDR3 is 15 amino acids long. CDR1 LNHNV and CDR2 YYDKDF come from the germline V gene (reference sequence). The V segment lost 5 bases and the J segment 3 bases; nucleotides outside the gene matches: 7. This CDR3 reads CATSGIDRANQPQHF. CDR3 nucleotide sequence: TGTGCCACCAGCGGAATAGACAGGGCCAATCAGCCCCAGCATTTT.

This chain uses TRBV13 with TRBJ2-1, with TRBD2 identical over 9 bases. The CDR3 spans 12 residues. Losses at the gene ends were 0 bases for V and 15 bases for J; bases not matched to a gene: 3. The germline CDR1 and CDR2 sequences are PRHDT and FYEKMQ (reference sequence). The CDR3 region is CASSLGSGRRFF. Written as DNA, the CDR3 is TGTGCCAGCAGCTTAGGAAGCGGGAGGCGGTTCTTC.

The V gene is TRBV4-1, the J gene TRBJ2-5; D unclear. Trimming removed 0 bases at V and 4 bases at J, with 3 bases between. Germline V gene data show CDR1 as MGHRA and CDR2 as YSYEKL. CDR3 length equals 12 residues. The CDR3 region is CASSQERETQYF. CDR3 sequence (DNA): TGCGCCAGCAGCCAAGAGCGAGAGACCCAGTACTTC.

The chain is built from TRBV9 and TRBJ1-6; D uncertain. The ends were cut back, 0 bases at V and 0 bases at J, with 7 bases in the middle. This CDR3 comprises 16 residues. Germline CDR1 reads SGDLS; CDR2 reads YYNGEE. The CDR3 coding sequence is TGTGCCAGCAGCGTAGAAGGGAGCTCCTATAATTCACCCCTCCACTTT. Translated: CASSVEGSSYNSPLHF.

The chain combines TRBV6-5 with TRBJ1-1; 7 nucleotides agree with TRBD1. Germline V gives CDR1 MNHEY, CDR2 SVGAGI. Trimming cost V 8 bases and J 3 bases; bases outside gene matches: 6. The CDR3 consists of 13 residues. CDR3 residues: CASSGQVDTEAFF. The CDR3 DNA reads TGTGCCAGCTCCGGACAGGTAGACACTGAAGCTTTCTTT.

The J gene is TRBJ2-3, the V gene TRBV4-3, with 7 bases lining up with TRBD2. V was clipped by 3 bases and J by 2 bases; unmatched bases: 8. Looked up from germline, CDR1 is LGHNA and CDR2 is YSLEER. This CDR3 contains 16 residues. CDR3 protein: CASSQYPRLATDTQYF. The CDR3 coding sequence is TGCGCCAGCAGCCAGTACCCAAGACTAGCCACAGATACGCAGTATTTT.

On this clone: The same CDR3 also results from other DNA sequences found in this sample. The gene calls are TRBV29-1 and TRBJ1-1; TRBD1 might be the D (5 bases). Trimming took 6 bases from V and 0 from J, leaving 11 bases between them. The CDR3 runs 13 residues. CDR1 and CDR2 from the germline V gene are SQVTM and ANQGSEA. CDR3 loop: CSVGGRMNTEAFF. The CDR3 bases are TGCAGCGTGGGGGGACGGATGAACACTGAAGCTTTCTTT. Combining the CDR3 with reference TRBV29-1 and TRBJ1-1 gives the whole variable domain SAVISQKPSRDICQRGTSLTIQCQVDSQVTMMFWYRQQPGQSLTLIATANQGSEATYESGFVIDKFPISRPNLTFSTLTVSNMSPEDSSIYLCSVGGRMNTEAFFGQGTRLTVV.